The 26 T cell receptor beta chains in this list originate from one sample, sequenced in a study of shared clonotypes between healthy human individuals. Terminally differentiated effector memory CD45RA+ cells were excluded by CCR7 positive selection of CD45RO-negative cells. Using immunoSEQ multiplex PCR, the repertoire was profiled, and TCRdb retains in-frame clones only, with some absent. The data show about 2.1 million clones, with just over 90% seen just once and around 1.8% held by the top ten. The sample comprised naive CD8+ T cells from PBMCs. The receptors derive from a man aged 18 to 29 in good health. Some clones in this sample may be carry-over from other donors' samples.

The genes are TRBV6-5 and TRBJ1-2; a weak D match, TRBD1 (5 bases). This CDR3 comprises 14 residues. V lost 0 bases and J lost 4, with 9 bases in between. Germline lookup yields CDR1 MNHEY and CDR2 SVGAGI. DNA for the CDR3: TGTGCCAGCAGTTACTCGGCAGGGCCCTATGGCTACACCTTC. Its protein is CASSYSAGPYGYTF.

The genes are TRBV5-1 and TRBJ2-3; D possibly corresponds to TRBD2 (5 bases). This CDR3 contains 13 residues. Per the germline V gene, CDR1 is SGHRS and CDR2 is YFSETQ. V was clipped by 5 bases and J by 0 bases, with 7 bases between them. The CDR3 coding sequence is TGCGCCAGCAGACGGGATAGCACAGATACGCAGTATTTT. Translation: CASRRDSTDTQYF.

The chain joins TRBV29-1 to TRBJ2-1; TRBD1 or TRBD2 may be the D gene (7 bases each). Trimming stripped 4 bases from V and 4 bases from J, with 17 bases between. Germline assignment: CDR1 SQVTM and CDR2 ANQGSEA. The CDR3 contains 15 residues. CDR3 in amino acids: CSVAEGGGGYNEQFF. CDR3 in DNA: TGCAGCGTTGCCGAAGGGGGCGGGGGATACAATGAGCAGTTCTTC.

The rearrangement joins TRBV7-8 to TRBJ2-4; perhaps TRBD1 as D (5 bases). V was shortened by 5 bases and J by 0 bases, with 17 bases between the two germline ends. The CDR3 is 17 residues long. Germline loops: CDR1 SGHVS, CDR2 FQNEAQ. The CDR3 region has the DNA TGTGCCAGCAGCCAGGAAGGGGCAGTCCTAGCCAAAAACATTCAGTACTTC. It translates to CASSQEGAVLAKNIQYF.

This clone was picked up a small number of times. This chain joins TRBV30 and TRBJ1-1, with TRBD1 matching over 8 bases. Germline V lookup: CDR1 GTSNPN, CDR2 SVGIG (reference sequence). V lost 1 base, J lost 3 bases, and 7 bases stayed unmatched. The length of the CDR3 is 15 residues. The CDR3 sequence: CAWSARGQGDTEAFF. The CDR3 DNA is TGTGCCTGGAGTGCGCGTGGACAGGGTGACACTGAAGCTTTCTTT.

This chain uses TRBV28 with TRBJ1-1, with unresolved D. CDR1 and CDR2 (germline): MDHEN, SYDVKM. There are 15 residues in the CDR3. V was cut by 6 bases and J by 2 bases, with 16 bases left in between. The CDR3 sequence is CASSPSRVTNTEAFF. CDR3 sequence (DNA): TGTGCCAGCAGCCCCTCTAGGGTCACCAACACTGAAGCTTTCTTT.

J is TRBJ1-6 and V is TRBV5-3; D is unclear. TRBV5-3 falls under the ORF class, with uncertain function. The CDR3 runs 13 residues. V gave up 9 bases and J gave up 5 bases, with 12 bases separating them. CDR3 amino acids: CATLHRHNSPLHF. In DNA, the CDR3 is TGTGCCACACTCCACAGACATAATTCACCCCTCCACTTT.

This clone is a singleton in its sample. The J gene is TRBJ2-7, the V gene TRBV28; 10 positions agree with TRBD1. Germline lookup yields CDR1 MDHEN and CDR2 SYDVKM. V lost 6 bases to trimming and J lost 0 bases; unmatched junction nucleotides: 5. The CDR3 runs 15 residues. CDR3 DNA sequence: TGTGCCAGCAGGCCGGGACAGGGGAACTCCTACGAGCAGTACTTC. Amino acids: CASRPGQGNSYEQYF.

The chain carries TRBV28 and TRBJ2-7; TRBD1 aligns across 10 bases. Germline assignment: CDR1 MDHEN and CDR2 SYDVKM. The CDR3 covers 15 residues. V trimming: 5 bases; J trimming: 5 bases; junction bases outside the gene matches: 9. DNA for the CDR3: TGTGCCAGCAGTAGCCGGGACAGGGGTTGGAACGAGCAGTACTTC. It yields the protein CASSSRDRGWNEQYF.

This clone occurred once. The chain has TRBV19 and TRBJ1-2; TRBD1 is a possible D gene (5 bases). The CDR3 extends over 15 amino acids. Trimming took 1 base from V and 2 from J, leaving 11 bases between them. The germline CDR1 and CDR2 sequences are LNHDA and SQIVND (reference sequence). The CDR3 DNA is TGTGCCAGTAGTATAGCTGGGACCATAAACTATGGCTACACCTTC. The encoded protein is CASSIAGTINYGYTF.

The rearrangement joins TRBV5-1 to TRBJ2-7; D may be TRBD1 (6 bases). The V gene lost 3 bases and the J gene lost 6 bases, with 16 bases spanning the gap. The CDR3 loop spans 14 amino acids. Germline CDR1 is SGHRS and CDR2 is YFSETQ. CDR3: CASSSGQGFSEQYF. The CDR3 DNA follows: TGCGCCAGCAGCTCGGGACAAGGTTTCTCCGAGCAGTACTTC.

In DNA form, the CDR3 reads TGCGCCAGCAGCCCGGGGGACAGGGGAGATACGCAGTATTTT. It yields the protein CASSPGDRGDTQYF. The J gene is TRBJ2-3, the V gene TRBV5-1, with 10 positions matching TRBD1. V lost 4 bases, J lost 5 bases, and 4 bases stayed unmatched. In germline, CDR1 is SGHRS, CDR2 YFSETQ. The CDR3 sequence is 14 residues long.

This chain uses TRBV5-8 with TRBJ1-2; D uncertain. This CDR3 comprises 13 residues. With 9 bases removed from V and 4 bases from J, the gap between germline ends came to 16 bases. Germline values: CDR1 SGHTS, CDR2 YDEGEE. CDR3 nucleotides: TGTGCCATCCCTCCCCTAGTAGTCTATGGCTACACCTTC. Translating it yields CAIPPLVVYGYTF.

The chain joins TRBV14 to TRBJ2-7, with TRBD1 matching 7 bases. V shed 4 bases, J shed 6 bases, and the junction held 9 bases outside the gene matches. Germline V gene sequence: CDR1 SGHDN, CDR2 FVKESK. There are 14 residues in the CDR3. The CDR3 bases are TGTGCCAGCAGCCCACGTGCCGGGACAGTCGAGCAGTACTTC. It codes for CASSPRAGTVEQYF.

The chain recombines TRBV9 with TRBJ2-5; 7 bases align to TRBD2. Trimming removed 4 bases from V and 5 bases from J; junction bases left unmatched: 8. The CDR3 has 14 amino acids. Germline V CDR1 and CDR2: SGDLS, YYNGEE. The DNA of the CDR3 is TGTGCCAGCAGCCTCACTAGCGTGGACGAGACCCAGTACTTC. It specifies CASSLTSVDETQYF.

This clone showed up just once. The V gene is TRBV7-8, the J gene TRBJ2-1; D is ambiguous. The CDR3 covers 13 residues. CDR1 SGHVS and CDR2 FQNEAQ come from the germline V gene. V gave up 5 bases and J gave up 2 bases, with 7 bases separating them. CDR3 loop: CASSLGPYNEQFF. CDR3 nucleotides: TGTGCCAGCAGCCTCGGACCCTACAATGAGCAGTTCTTC.

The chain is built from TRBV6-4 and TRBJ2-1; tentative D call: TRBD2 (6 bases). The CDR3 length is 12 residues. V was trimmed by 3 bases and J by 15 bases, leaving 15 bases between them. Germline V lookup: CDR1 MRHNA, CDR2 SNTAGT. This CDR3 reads CASSEGPGAVFF. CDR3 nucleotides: TGTGCCAGCAGTGAGGGGCCGGGAGCCGTGTTCTTC.

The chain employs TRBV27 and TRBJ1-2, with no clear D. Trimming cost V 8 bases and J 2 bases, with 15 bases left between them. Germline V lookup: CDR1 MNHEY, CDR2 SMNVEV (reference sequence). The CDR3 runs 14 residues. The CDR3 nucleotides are TGTGCCAGCGCTACAGATGGCCAGAACTATGGCTACACCTTC. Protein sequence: CASATDGQNYGYTF.

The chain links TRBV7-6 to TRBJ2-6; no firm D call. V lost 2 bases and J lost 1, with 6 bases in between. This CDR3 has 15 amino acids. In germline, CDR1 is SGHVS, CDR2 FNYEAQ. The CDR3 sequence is CASSLTPSGANVLTF. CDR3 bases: TGTGCCAGCAGCTTAACACCTTCTGGGGCCAACGTCCTGACTTTC.

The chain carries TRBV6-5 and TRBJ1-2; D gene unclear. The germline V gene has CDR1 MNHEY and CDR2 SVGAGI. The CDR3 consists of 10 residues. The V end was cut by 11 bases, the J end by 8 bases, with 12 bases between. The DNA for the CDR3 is TGTGCCGGAGACCGTGGCGGCTACACCTTC. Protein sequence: CAGDRGGYTF.

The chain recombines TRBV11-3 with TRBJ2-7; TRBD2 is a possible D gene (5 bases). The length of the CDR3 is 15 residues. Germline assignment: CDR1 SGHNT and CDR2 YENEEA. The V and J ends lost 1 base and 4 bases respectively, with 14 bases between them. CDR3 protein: CASSLAGGSGYEQYF. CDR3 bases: TGTGCCAGCAGCTTAGCCGGAGGAAGTGGGTACGAGCAGTACTTC. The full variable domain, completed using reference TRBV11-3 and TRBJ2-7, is EAGVVQSPRYKIIEKKQPVAFWCNPISGHNTLYWYLQNLGQGPELLIRYENEEAVDDSQLPKDRFSAERLKGVDSTLKIQPAELGDSAVYLCASSLAGGSGYEQYFGPGTRLTVT.

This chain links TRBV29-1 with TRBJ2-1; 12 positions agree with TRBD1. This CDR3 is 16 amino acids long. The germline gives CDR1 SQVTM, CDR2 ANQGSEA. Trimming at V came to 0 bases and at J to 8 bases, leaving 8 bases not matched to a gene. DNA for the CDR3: TGCAGCGTTGAAGATTTCGGGGACAGGGGGCTCGATGAGCAGTTCTTC. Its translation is CSVEDFGDRGLDEQFF.

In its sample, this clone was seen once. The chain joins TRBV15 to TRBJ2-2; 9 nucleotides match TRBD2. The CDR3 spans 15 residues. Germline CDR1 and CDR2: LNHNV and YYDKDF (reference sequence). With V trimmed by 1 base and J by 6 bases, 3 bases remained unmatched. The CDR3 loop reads CATSRVAGVPGELFF. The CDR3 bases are TGTGCCACCAGCAGAGTAGCGGGAGTCCCCGGGGAGCTGTTTTTT.

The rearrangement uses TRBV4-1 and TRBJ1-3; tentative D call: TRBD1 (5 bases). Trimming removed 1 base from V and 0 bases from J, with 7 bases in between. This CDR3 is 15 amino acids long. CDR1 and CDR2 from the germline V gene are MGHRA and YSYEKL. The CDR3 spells CASSQGQLSGNTIYF. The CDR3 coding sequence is TGCGCCAGCAGCCAAGGACAGCTCTCTGGAAACACCATATATTTT.

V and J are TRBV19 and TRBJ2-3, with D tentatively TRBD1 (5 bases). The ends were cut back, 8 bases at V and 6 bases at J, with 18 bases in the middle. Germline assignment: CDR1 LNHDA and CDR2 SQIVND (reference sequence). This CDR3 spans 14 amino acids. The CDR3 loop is CASSLWGIEDTQYF. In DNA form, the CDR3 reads TGTGCCAGTTCTCTCTGGGGCATCGAGGATACGCAGTATTTT.

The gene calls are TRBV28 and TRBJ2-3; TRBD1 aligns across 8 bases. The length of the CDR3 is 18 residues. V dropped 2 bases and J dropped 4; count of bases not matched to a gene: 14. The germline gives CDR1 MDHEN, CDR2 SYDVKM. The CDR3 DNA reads TGTGCCAGCAGTTTAGGGACAGGACAATACAAAGCAGCAGATACGCAGTATTTT. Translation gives CASSLGTGQYKAADTQYF.